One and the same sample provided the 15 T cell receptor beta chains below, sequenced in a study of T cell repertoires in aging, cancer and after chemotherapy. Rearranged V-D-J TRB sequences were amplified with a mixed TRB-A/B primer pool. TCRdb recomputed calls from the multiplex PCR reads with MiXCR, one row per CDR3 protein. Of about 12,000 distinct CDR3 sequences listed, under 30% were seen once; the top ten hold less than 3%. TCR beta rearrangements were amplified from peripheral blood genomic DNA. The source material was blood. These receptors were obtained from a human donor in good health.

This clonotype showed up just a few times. CDR3 in amino acids: CASSRPGQSSYEQYF. The CDR3 DNA sequence: TGCGCCAGCAGTAGACCGGGACAGAGCTCCTACGAGCAGTACTTC. The chain joins TRBV10-1 to TRBJ2-7; 7 bases align to TRBD1. The CDR3 totals 15 residues. Trimming removed 5 bases from V and 0 bases from J; junction bases left unmatched: 7. Germline lookup yields CDR1 WNHNN and CDR2 SYGVQD (reference sequence).

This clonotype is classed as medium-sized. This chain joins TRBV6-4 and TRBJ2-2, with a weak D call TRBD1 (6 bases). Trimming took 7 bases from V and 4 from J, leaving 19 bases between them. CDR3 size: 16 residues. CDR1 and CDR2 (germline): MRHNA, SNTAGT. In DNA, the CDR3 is TGTGCCAGCAAGAAAGACTGGGGGCCGGGCACCGGGGAGCTGTTTTTT. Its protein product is CASKKDWGPGTGELFF.

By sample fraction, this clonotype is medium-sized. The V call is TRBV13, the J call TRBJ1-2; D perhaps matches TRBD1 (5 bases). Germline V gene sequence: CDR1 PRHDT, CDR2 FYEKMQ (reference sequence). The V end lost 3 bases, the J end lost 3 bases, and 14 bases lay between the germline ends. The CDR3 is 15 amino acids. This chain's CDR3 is CASSLTGGRHYGYTF. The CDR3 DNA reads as TGTGCCAGCAGCTTGACCGGGGGAAGGCACTATGGCTACACCTTC.

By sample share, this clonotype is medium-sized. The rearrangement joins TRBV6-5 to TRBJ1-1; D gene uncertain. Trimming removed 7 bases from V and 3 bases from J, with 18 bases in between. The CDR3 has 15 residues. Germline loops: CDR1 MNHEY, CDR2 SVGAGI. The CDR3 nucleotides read TGTGCCAGCATCAACCCAGGTGTTGGGGACACTGAAGCTTTCTTT. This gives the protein CASINPGVGDTEAFF.

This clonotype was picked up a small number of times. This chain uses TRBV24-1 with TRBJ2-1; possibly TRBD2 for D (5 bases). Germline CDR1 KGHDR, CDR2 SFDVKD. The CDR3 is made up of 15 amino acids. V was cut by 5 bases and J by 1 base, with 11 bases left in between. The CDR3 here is CATSGGRGSYNEQFF. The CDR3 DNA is TGTGCCACCAGTGGGGGTAGAGGGTCCTACAATGAGCAGTTCTTC.

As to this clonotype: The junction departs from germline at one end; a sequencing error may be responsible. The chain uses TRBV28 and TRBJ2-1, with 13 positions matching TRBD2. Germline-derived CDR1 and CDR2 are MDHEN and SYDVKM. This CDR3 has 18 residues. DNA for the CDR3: TGTACCAGCAGTTTATCCGGGACTAGCGGGGCGGTCGACAATGAGCAGTTCTTC. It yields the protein CTSSLSGTSGAVDNEQFF. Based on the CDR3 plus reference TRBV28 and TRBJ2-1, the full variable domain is DVKVTQSSRYLVKRTGEKVFLECVQDMDHENMFWYRQDPGLGLRLIYFSYDVKMKEKGDIPEGYSVSREKKERFSLILESASTNQTSMYLCTSSLSGTSGAVDNEQFFGPGTRLTVL.

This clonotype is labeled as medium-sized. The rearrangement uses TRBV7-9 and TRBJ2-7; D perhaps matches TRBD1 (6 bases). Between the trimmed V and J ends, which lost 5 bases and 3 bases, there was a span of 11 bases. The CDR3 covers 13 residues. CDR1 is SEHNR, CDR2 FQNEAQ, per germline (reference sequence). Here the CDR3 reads CASSVDRNYEQYV. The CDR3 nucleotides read TGTGCCAGCAGCGTAGACAGGAACTACGAGCAGTACGTC.

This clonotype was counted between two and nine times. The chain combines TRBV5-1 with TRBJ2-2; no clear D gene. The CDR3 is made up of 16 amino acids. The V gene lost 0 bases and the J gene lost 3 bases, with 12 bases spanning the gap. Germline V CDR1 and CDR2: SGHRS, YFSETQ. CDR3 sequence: CASSLEGLIDTGELFF. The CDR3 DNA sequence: TGCGCCAGCAGCTTGGAGGGTCTTATCGACACCGGGGAGCTGTTTTTT.

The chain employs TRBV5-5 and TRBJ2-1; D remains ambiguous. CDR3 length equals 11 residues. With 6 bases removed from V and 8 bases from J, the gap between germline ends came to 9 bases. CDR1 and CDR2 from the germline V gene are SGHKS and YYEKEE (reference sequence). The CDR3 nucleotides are TGTGCCAGCACTACGAGCGATGAGCAGTTCTTC. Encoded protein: CASTTSDEQFF.

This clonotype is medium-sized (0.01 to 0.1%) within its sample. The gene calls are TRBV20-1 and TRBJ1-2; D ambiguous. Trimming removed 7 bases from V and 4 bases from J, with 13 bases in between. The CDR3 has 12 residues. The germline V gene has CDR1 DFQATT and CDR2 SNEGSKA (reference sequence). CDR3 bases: TGCAGTGTGGGCGGGGAAAGCTATGGCTACACCTTC. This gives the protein CSVGGESYGYTF.

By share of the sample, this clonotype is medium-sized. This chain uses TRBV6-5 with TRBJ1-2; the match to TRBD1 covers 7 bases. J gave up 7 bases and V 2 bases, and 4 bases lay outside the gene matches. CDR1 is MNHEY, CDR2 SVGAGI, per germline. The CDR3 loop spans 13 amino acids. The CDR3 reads CASSYEGARGYTF. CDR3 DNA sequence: TGTGCCAGCAGTTACGAGGGGGCGCGTGGCTACACCTTC.

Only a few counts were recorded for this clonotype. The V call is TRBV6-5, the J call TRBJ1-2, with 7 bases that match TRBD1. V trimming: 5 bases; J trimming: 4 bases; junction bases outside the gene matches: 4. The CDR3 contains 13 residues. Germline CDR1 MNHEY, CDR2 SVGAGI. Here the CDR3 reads CASSEPGGYGYTF. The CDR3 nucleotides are TGTGCCAGCAGTGAGCCAGGGGGCTATGGCTACACCTTC.

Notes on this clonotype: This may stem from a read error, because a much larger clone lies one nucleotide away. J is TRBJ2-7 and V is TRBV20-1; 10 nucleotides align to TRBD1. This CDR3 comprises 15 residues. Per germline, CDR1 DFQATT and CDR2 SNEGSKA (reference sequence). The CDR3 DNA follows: TGCCGTGCTAGGACCCCCGGGACAGGGGACTACGAGCAGTACTTC. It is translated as CRARTPGTGDYEQYF.

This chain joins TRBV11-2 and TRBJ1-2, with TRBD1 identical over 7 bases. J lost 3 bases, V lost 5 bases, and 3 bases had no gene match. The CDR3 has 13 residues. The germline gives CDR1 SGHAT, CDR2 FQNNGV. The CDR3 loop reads CASSPGQDYGYTF. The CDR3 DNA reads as TGTGCCAGCAGCCCCGGACAGGACTATGGCTACACCTTC.

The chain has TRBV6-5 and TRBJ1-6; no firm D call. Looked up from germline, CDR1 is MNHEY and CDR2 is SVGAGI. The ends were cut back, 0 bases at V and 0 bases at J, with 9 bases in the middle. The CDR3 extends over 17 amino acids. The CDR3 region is CASSYSVQFSYNSPLHF. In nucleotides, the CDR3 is TGTGCCAGCAGTTACTCGGTCCAATTCTCCTATAATTCACCCCTCCACTTT.